One and the same sample provided the 4 T cell receptor beta chains below, sequenced in a study of shared clonotypes between healthy human individuals. The method was immunoSEQ multiplex PCR; TCRdb's version includes in-frame clones alone and lacks a portion of them. The profile covers over a million clones, with roughly 97% appearing a single time and over 1% taken by the ten largest. Sequencing was done on a sample of naive CD4+ T cells sorted from blood. Subset meaning: CD45RA+ positively selected. The receptors stem from a man under 40 in good health.

The chain employs TRBV27 and TRBJ2-7, with 9 positions matching TRBD1. The V segment lost 6 bases and the J segment 7 bases; nucleotides outside the gene matches: 7. The CDR3 has 13 residues. CDR1 and CDR2 from the germline V gene are MNHEY and SMNVEV (reference sequence). CDR3 sequence: CASRGQGPTEQYF. CDR3 coding DNA: TGTGCCAGCAGGGGACAGGGCCCTACGGAGCAGTACTTC.

Written as DNA, the CDR3 is TGTGCCAGCAGCTTATTCGGGACAACGATGTACGAGCAGTACTTC. It is translated as CASSLFGTTMYEQYF. V is TRBV5-5 and J is TRBJ2-7; D may be TRBD1 (6 bases). The CDR3 covers 15 residues. The ends were cut back, 2 bases at V and 4 bases at J, with 16 bases in the middle. The germline gives CDR1 SGHKS, CDR2 YYEKEE (reference sequence).

The chain joins TRBV7-3 to TRBJ2-3; D ambiguous. V lost 1 base, J lost 3 bases, and 11 bases lay in between. The CDR3 totals 15 residues. Germline V lookup: CDR1 SGHTA, CDR2 FQGTGA. CDR3: CASSLSFQLTDTQYF. DNA of the CDR3: TGTGCCAGCAGCTTAAGTTTCCAATTGACAGATACGCAGTATTTT.

The chain has TRBV11-2 and TRBJ2-7, with 10 bases matching TRBD2. Germline V gives CDR1 SGHAT, CDR2 FQNNGV. This CDR3 is 16 amino acids long. Trimming cost V 0 bases and J 4 bases; bases outside gene matches: 6. This chain's CDR3 is CASSLDLGTSAYEQYF. The DNA for the CDR3 is TGTGCCAGCAGCTTAGACTTAGGGACTAGCGCGTACGAGCAGTACTTC.